One and the same sample provided the 18 T cell receptor beta chains below, sequenced in a study of beta chain features in type 1 diabetes. Notes on the study in general: Patients with Type 1 diabetes showed moderately but significantly shorter TCRB CDR3s in all four CD4+ subsets.

The authors reverse transcribed all of the isolated RNA, so sequencing captured expressed TCRB transcripts. Produced via immunoSEQ multiplex PCR; TCRdb's table is partial and in-frame only. The sample records 600,000 or so clones, around 11% being singletons. The antigens for these receptors are not known. What was sequenced was naive CD4+ T cells from blood. The source is a man aged 30-40 years with type 1 diabetes.

The chain employs TRBV28 and TRBJ1-2; a weak D match, TRBD1 (5 bases). Looked up from germline, CDR1 is MDHEN and CDR2 is SYDVKM. Between the trimmed V and J ends, which lost 8 bases and 2 bases, there was a span of 15 bases. The length of the CDR3 is 14 residues. CDR3 residues: CASFPGPRNYGYTF. DNA for the CDR3: TGTGCCAGCTTCCCGGGACCGAGAAACTATGGCTACACCTTC.

This clone has a handful of counts. This chain connects TRBV7-2 to TRBJ1-5, with D perhaps TRBD1 (5 bases). V lost 0 bases and J 8 bases, leaving 8 bases between the germline ends. Per germline, CDR1 SGHTA and CDR2 FQGNSA. This CDR3 is 13 amino acids long. This CDR3 is CASSLAGGEPQHF. CDR3 DNA: TGTGCCAGCAGCTTAGCGGGAGGGGAGCCCCAGCATTTT.

The chain employs TRBV28 and TRBJ1-5; 7 bases are shared with TRBD1. From germline, CDR1 is MDHEN and CDR2 SYDVKM. The CDR3 is made up of 16 amino acids. Trimming at V came to 4 bases and at J to 0 bases, leaving 6 bases not matched to a gene. CDR3 protein: CASSYDRAYSNQPQHF. For the CDR3, the DNA is TGTGCCAGCAGTTACGACAGGGCTTATAGCAATCAGCCCCAGCATTTT.

The chain links TRBV4-3 to TRBJ1-2; D remains unclear. Trimming removed 4 bases at V and 8 bases at J, with 17 bases between. The CDR3 loop spans 14 amino acids. Germline CDR1 reads LGHNA; CDR2 reads YSLEER. The CDR3 spells CASSLKGGLKGYTF. The CDR3 region has the DNA TGCGCCAGCAGCCTAAAGGGAGGGTTGAAAGGCTACACCTTC.

This chain connects TRBV5-6 to TRBJ1-1; D perhaps matches TRBD1 (6 bases). The length of the CDR3 is 15 residues. V lost 4 bases, J lost 4 bases, and 17 bases lay in between. Per germline, CDR1 SGHDT and CDR2 YYEEEE. CDR3 bases: TGTGCCAGCAGCCCCGGAGGGGGTCAGGTCACTGAAGCTTTCTTT. It is translated as CASSPGGGQVTEAFF.

There are a few counts of this clone. V is TRBV5-1 and J is TRBJ2-3, with 9 bases aligning to TRBD2. The CDR3 covers 17 residues. The germline gives CDR1 SGHRS, CDR2 YFSETQ. V shed 4 bases and J 1 base; nucleotides not matched to a gene: 10. CDR3: CASSLRSASGGTDTQYF. The CDR3 DNA follows: TGCGCCAGCAGCCTCCGAAGCGCTAGCGGGGGCACAGATACGCAGTATTTT.

This clone was counted only a few times. V usage is TRBV28 and J usage is TRBJ2-3; the match to TRBD2 covers 8 bases. With V trimmed by 3 bases and J by 6 bases, 14 bases remained unmatched. Germline CDR1 is MDHEN and CDR2 is SYDVKM. The CDR3 is 17 amino acids. CDR3 loop: CASSFDPSGGSWDTQYF. DNA for the CDR3: TGTGCCAGCAGTTTTGACCCGAGCGGGGGCTCTTGGGATACGCAGTATTTT.

This rearrangement joins TRBV10-3 to TRBJ1-1, with no clear D. The V and J ends lost 6 bases and 0 bases respectively, with 14 bases between them. Germline V gene sequence: CDR1 ENHRY, CDR2 SYGVKD. CDR3 length equals 15 residues. The CDR3 DNA sequence: TGTGCCATCAGAGACCACATTACTTTGAACACTGAAGCTTTCTTT. Its translation is CAIRDHITLNTEAFF.

This clone has just a few counts. The chain has TRBV29-1 and TRBJ1-1; D is unresolved. V dropped 2 bases and J dropped 7 bases, with 11 bases sitting between them. This CDR3 contains 12 residues. Germline loops: CDR1 SQVTM, CDR2 ANQGSEA. CDR3 loop: CSVEPPSGEAFF. The CDR3 DNA is TGCAGCGTTGAACCCCCGTCAGGTGAAGCTTTCTTT.

CDR3 protein: CASSPHPRTVPSYEQYF. In DNA form, the CDR3 reads TGTGCCAGCAGCCCCCATCCGAGGACAGTCCCCTCCTACGAGCAGTACTTC. The chain employs TRBV21-1 and TRBJ2-7; the D call in the table, TRBD1, was not verified against the DNA. TRBV21-1 constitutes a pseudogene. This CDR3 comprises 17 residues.

This clone was counted a few times. This chain connects TRBV7-2 to TRBJ2-1, with 13 bases matching TRBD2. CDR1 and CDR2 (germline): SGHTA, FQGNSA. This CDR3 contains 12 residues. Trimming at V came to 4 bases and at J to 16 bases, leaving 4 bases not matched to a gene. The CDR3 is CASSSQGLAGFF. CDR3 nucleotides: TGTGCCAGCAGCTCCCAGGGACTAGCGGGATTCTTC.

Here the CDR3 reads CSVLRTGITYEQYF. The CDR3 region has the DNA TGCAGCGTTCTCCGGACAGGGATCACCTACGAGCAGTACTTC. The rearrangement links TRBV29-1 to TRBJ2-7; 8 nucleotides agree with TRBD1. The trim removed 5 bases at V and 2 bases at J, leaving 8 bases unmatched. Germline CDR1 SQVTM, CDR2 ANQGSEA. The length of the CDR3 is 14 residues.

This clone was recorded a few times. The V gene is TRBV6-6, the J gene TRBJ1-2, with 7 bases that match TRBD1. The CDR3 consists of 13 residues. V was clipped by 5 bases and J by 2 bases; unmatched bases: 2. From germline, CDR1 is MNHNY and CDR2 SVGAGI (reference sequence). The CDR3 region has the DNA TGTGCCAGCAGTCAACAGGGGAACTATGGCTACACCTTC. This translates into CASSQQGNYGYTF.

The table lists this clone with a count of one. This rearrangement joins TRBV9 to TRBJ1-3; 7 bases map to TRBD1. Germline values: CDR1 SGDLS, CDR2 YYNGEE. After removal of 3 bases from V and 4 bases from J, the junction contained 7 bases not matched to a gene. The CDR3 totals 15 residues. The CDR3 protein is CASSGQGVIGNTIYF. The CDR3 bases are TGTGCCAGCAGCGGACAGGGAGTGATAGGAAACACCATATATTTT. The whole variable domain, filled in from reference TRBV9 and TRBJ1-3, reads DSGVTQTPKHLITATGQRVTLRCSPRSGDLSVYWYQQSLDQGLQFLIQYYNGEERAKGNILERFSAQQFPDLHSELNLSSLELGDSALYFCASSGQGVIGNTIYFGEGSWLTVV.

The chain recombines TRBV7-2 with TRBJ1-5; tentative D call: TRBD1 (5 bases). The V gene's germline CDR1 is SGHTA and CDR2 FQGNSA. The CDR3 loop spans 15 amino acids. Trimming removed 0 bases from V and 6 bases from J, with 12 bases in between. In DNA, the CDR3 is TGTGCCAGCAGCTTAGCGGGCGGGGGAGGTCAGCCCCAGCATTTT. It yields the protein CASSLAGGGGQPQHF.

This clone was detected only a few times. J is TRBJ1-2 and V is TRBV27, with D possibly being TRBD1 (5 bases). The germline V and J ends were trimmed by 6 bases and 7 bases, with 15 bases remaining between them. Germline lookup yields CDR1 MNHEY and CDR2 SMNVEV (reference sequence). The CDR3 consists of 13 residues. CDR3: CASRISGGGGYTF. In DNA, the CDR3 is TGTGCCAGCAGAATATCGGGGGGAGGTGGCTACACCTTC.

J is TRBJ2-4 and V is TRBV4-3; D unresolved. Trimming took off 0 bases at V and 7 bases at J, with 19 bases between the two ends. Germline V CDR1 and CDR2: LGHNA, YSLEER. The CDR3 consists of 17 residues. The CDR3 DNA reads TGCGCCAGCAGCCAAGAGTTTTGGGAAGCCCAGCTCAACATTCAGTACTTC. Amino acids: CASSQEFWEAQLNIQYF.

The J gene is TRBJ2-5, the V gene TRBV7-2, with D unclear. Germline-derived CDR1 and CDR2 are SGHTA and FQGNSA. V was shortened by 5 bases and J by 6 bases, with 10 bases between the two germline ends. The CDR3 consists of 12 residues. The CDR3 nucleotides are TGTGCCAGCAGCCCTCACGACCAGACCCAGTACTTC. Protein product: CASSPHDQTQYF.